The T cell receptor beta chain described here comes from a study of shared T cell receptors in the human thymus. The table came from immunoSEQ multiplex PCR; TCRdb's copy has only in-frame clones and leaves some out. The profile shows approximately 760,000 clones, 80% to 90% of them singletons. Germline V CDR1 and CDR2: SGHVS, FNYEAQ. This CDR3 contains 14 residues. Trimming pared 0 bases from V and 7 bases from J, leaving 9 bases between. In addition, the sample was reused for a study of human thymus T cells. In that study: Resections removed during corrective heart surgery provided the thymus tissue used. Related research described thymic repertoires that were highly overlapping among unrelated individuals.

This receptor was obtained from a girl in the first two years of life with a congenital heart defect. The chain carries TRBV7-6 and TRBJ1-4, with unresolved D. The sequenced material came from thymocytes. CDR3 residues: CASSLAGLGEKLFF. DNA for the CDR3: TGTGCCAGCAGCTTAGCCGGGTTGGGTGAAAAACTGTTTTTT. Looking up the rest from reference TRBV7-6 and TRBJ1-4 gives the full variable domain: GAGVSQSPRYKVTKRGQDVALRCDPISGHVSLYWYRQALGQGPEFLTYFNYEAQQDKSGLPNDRFSAERPEGSISTLTIQRTEQRDSAMYRCASSLAGLGEKLFFGSGTQLSVL.